The 2 T cell receptor beta chains below come from one sample, sequenced in a study of T cell repertoires in cytomegalovirus infection. These TCRs' antigens remain unknown. TCRdb reprocessed the reads with MiXCR, giving one entry per CDR3 protein. The table lists hundreds of thousands of distinct CDR3 sequences, around a third of them singletons, with 15% to 20% in the top ten. Here the sequenced sample was cultured PBMCs, taken from culture after CMV antigen stimulation. The receptors shown here come from a human donor in good health (CMV status not recorded). Some clones in this sample may be carry-over from other donors' samples.

There are a few counts of this clonotype. The chain has TRBV27 and TRBJ2-2, with 7 bases lining up with TRBD2. Trimming removed 1 base from V and 3 bases from J; junction bases left unmatched: 5. The CDR3 loop spans 16 amino acids. Germline loops: CDR1 MNHEY, CDR2 SMNVEV (reference sequence). The CDR3: CASSLWSSGDTGELFF. The CDR3, as DNA: TGTGCCAGCAGTTTATGGTCTAGCGGAGACACCGGGGAGCTGTTTTTT.

The V and J genes are TRBV7-2 and TRBJ2-5; the match to TRBD2 covers 9 bases. CDR1 is SGHTA, CDR2 FQGNSA, per germline. The CDR3 has 15 residues. V lost 5 bases, J lost 5 bases, and 9 bases stayed unmatched. This CDR3 reads CASSPQGTSKETQYF. The CDR3 DNA reads TGTGCCAGCAGCCCTCAGGGGACTAGCAAGGAGACCCAGTACTTC. The variable domain in full, with the rest retrieved from reference TRBV7-2 and TRBJ2-5, is GAGVSQSPSNKVTEKGKDVELRCDPISGHTALYWYRQSLGQGLEFLIYFQGNSAPDKSGLPSDRFSAERTGGSVSTLTIQRTQQEDSAVYLCASSPQGTSKETQYFGPGTRLLVL.